This T cell receptor beta chain was identified in a study of T cells in Graves' hyperthyroidism and ophthalmopathy. Uncontrolled infections, other autoimmune diseases, pregnancy or lactation led to exclusion of patients. This clonotype was counted a few times. The CDR3 extends over 19 amino acids. CDR1 and CDR2 from the germline V gene are LGHDT and YNNKEL (reference sequence). V was clipped by 2 bases and J by 4 bases; unmatched bases: 15. Regions amplified from RNA transcripts were the TCR beta CDR3 regions. A set of HTBI primers served as the primers for a first-round RT-PCR of the TCR CDR3. MiXCR, applied by TCRdb to the multiplex PCR reads, yields one record per CDR3 protein. The data contain 300,000 to 450,000 distinct CDR3 sequences, approximately 15% of them singletons.

Sequences were obtained from blood. This TCR derives from a woman in her thirties with Graves' ophthalmopathy. The chain carries TRBV3-1 and TRBJ2-5, with 11 bases lining up with TRBD2. CDR3: CASSQILSGGAIFRETQYF. The CDR3 nucleotides read TGTGCCAGCAGCCAAATACTTAGCGGGGGGGCAATTTTTCGAGAGACCCAGTACTTC.